The clone carrying this TCR beta chain was counted only a few times. What it binds is not known. Using immunoSEQ multiplex PCR, the repertoire was profiled, and TCRdb retains in-frame clones only, with some absent. Of about 68,000 clones in the sample, under 70% were seen once. The sample comes from a study of cytotoxic CD8 clonotypes in ibrutinib-treated CLL. Study overall: Across the patients, approximately ten were relapsed/refractory, about 15 treatment-naive and around 18 IGHV unmutated. Response sampling took place at median 12 months of treatment, range 6 to 36. Findings and caveats of the study: Treatment left the uncommon public clonotypes either contracted or stable in frequency.

The junction had 3 bases not matched to a gene; V was cut back by 5 bases and J by 9 bases. CDR1 and CDR2 (germline): LNHDA, SQIVND (reference sequence). CDR3 size: 14 residues. TCR beta libraries used approximately 2 micrograms of genomic DNA from cryopreserved PBMCs. The receptor comes from a human donor with chronic lymphocytic leukemia. The V and J genes are TRBV19 and TRBJ1-6; TRBD1 aligns across 11 bases. Material: PBMCs, obtained after 12 months of ibrutinib treatment. CDR3 in amino acids: CASSGTGGRSPLHF. In nucleotides, the CDR3 is TGTGCCAGTAGTGGGACAGGGGGGCGTTCACCCCTCCACTTT.